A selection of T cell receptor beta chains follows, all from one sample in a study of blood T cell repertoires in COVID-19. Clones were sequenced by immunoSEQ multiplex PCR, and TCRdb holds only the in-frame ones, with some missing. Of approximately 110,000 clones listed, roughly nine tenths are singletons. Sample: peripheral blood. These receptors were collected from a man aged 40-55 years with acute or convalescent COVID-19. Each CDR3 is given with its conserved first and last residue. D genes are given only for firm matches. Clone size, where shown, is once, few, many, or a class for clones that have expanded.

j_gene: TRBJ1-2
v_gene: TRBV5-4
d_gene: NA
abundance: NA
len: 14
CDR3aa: CASSLGRGFDGYTF
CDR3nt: TGTGCCAGCAGCTTGGGTAGGGGTTTCGATGGCTACACCTTC

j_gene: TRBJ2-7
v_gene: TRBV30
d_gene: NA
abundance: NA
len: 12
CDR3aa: CAWTGSSYEQYF
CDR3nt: TGTGCCTGGACAGGAAGCTCCTACGAGCAGTACTTC

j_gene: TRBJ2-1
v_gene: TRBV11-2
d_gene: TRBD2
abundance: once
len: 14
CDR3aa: CASSQLAGDGEQFF
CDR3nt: TGTGCCAGCAGCCAGCTAGCGGGAGACGGTGAGCAGTTCTTC

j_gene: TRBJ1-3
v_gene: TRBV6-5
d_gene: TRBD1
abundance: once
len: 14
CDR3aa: CASRETGSGNTIYF
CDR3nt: TGTGCCAGCAGGGAGACAGGGTCTGGAAACACCATATATTTT

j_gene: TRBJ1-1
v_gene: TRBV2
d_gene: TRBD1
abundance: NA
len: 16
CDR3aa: CASSEGTGGPGPGAFF
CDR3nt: TGTGCCAGCAGTGAAGGGACAGGGGGTCCCGGCCCAGGAGCTTTCTTT

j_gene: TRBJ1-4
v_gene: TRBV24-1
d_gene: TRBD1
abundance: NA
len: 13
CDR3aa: CATSDRGQGKLFF
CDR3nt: TGTGCCACCAGTGACCGGGGACAGGGAAAACTGTTTTTT

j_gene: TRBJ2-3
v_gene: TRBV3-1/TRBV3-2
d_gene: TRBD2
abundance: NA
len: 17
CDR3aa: CASSHFATSGNTDTQYF
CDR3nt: TGTGCCAGCAGCCATTTCGCCACTAGCGGAAACACAGATACGCAGTATTTT

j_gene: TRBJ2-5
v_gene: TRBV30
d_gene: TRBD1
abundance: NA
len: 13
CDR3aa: CAWSAGQGETQYF
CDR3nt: TGTGCCTGGAGTGCCGGACAGGGAGAGACCCAGTACTTC

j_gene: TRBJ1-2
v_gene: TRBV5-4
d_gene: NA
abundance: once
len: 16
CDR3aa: CASSPGVGAPDGGYTF
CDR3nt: TGTGCCAGCAGCCCAGGGGTGGGGGCACCCGACGGGGGCTACACCTTC

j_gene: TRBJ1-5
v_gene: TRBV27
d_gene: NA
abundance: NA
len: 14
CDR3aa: CASSLYGNNQPQHF
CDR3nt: TGTGCCAGCAGTTTGTACGGGAACAATCAGCCCCAGCATTTT

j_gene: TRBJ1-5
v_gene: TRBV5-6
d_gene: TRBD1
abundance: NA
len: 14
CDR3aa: CASSYGTVLRPQHF
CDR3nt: TGTGCCAGCAGCTACGGGACAGTTTTAAGGCCCCAGCATTTT

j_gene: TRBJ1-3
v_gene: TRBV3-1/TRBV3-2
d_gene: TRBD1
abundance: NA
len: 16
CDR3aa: CASSQRTGRIGNTIYF
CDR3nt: TGTGCCAGCAGCCAGAGGACAGGGAGGATTGGAAACACCATATATTTT

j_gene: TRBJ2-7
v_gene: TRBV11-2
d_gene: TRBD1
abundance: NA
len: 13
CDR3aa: CASSLDQGVEQYF
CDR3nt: TGTGCCAGCAGCTTGGACCAGGGGGTCGAGCAGTACTTC

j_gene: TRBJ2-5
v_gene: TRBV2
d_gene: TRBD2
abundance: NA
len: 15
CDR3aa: CASSEALAGEETQYF
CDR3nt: TGTGCCAGCAGTGAGGCCCTAGCGGGGGAAGAGACCCAGTACTTC

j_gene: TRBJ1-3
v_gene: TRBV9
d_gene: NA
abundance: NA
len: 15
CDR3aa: CASSPWDNSGNTIYF
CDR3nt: TGTGCCAGCAGCCCCTGGGACAACTCTGGAAACACCATATATTTT

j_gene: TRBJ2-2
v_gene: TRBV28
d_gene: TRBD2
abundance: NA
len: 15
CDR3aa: CASSLLVAGTGELFF
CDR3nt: TGTGCCAGCAGTTTATTGGTAGCGGGAACCGGGGAGCTGTTTTTT

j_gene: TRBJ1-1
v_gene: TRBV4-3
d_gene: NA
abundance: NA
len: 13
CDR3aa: CASSQYRGGEAFF
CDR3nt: TGCGCCAGCAGCCAGTACCGGGGGGGTGAAGCTTTCTTT

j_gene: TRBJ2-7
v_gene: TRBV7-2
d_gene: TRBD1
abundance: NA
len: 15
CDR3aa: CASSPAGQGWNEQYF
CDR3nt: TGTGCCAGCAGCCCGGCGGGACAGGGCTGGAACGAGCAGTACTTC

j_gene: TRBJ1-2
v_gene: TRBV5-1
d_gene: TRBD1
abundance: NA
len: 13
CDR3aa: CASSRGQSGGYTF
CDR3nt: TGCGCCAGCAGCAGGGGACAGTCGGGAGGCTACACCTTC

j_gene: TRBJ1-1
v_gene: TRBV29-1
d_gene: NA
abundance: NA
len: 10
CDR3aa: CSVTDTEAFF
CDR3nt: TGCAGCGTCACAGACACTGAAGCTTTCTTT

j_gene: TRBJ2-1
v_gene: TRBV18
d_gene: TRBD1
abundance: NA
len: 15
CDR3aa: CASSPVSGTETEQFF
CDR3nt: TGTGCCAGCTCACCAGTTTCCGGGACAGAGACCGAGCAGTTCTTC

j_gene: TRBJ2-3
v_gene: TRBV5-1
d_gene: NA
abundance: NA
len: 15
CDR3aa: CASSLKRGGTDTQYF
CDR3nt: TGCGCCAGCAGCTTGAAACGTGGAGGGACAGATACGCAGTATTTT

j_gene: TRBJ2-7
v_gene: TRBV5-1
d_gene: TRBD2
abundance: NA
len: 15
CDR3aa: CASSFIAGVPDEQYF
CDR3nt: TGCGCCAGCAGCTTTATAGCGGGAGTTCCCGACGAGCAGTACTTC

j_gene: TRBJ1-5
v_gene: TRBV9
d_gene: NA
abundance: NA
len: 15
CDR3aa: CASSVDPRLNQPQHF
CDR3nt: TGTGCCAGCAGCGTAGACCCCAGGCTCAATCAGCCCCAGCATTTT

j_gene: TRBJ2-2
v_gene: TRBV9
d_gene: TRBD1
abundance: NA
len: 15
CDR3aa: CASNPRDRGTGELFF
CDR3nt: TGTGCCAGCAACCCCCGGGACAGGGGTACCGGGGAGCTGTTTTTT

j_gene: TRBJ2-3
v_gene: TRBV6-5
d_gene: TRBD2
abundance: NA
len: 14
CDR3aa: CASSSGLAGGTQYF
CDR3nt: TGTGCCAGCAGTTCCGGACTAGCGGGAGGTACGCAGTATTTT

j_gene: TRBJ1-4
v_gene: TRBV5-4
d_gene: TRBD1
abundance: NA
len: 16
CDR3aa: CASSLAGTGLREKLFF
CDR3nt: TGTGCCAGCAGCTTGGCCGGGACAGGGCTTCGGGAAAAACTGTTTTTT

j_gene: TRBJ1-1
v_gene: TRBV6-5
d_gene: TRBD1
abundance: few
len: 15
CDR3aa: CASSGQGDRRTEAFF
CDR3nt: TGTGCCAGCAGCGGACAGGGAGATCGTCGGACTGAAGCTTTCTTT

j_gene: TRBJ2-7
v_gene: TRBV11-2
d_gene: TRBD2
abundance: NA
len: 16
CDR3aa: CASSSLGLGGAYEQYF
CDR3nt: TGTGCCAGCAGCTCACTCGGACTAGGTGGTGCCTACGAGCAGTACTTC

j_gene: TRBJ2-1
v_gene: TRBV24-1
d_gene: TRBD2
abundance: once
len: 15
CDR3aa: CATSVTGLAGKEQFF
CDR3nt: TGTGCCACCAGTGTTACAGGACTAGCGGGAAAGGAGCAGTTCTTC

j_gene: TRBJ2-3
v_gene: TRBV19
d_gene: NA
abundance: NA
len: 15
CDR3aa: CASSSGQGFPDTQYF
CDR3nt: TGTGCCAGTAGTTCTGGTCAGGGCTTCCCAGATACGCAGTATTTT

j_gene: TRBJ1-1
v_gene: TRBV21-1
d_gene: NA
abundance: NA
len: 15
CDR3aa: CASSKTPRVGTEAFF
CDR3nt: TGTGCCAGCAGCAAAACACCCAGGGTCGGCACTGAAGCTTTCTTT

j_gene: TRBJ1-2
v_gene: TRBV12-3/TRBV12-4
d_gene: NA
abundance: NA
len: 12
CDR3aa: CASSRVPSGYTF
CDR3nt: TGTGCCAGCAGTCGGGTCCCCTCGGGCTACACCTTC

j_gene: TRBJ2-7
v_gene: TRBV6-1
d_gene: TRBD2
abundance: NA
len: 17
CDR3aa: CASSEFGGSGWSGEQYF
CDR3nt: TGTGCCAGCAGTGAATTCGGGGGGAGCGGGTGGAGTGGCGAGCAGTACTTC

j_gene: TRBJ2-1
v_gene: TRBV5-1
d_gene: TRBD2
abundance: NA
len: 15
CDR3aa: CASSLGGSSYNEQFF
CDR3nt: TGCGCCAGCAGCTTGGGCGGGAGCTCCTACAATGAGCAGTTCTTC

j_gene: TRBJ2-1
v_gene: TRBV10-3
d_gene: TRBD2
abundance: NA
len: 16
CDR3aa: CAIRTPGLAGGGEQFF
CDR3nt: TGTGCCATCCGGACCCCCGGACTAGCGGGAGGAGGCGAGCAGTTCTTC

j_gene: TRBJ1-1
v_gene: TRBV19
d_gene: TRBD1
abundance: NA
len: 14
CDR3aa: CASNWDRGGTEAFF
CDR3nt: TGTGCCAGTAACTGGGACAGGGGAGGCACTGAAGCTTTCTTT

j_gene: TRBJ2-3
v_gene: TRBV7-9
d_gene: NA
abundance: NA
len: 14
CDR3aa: CASSLTGITDTQYF
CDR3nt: TGTGCCAGCAGTCTTACAGGGATCACAGATACGCAGTATTTT

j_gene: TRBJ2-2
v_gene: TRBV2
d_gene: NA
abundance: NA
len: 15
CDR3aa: CASTNDYSGTGELFF
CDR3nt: TGTGCCAGCACGAACGATTATAGCGGTACCGGGGAGCTGTTTTTT

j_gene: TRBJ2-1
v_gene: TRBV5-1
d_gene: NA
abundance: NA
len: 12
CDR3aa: CASSPTYNEQFF
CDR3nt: TGCGCCAGCAGCCCCACCTACAATGAGCAGTTCTTC

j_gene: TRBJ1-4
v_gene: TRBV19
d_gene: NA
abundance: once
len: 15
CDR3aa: CASSMLKGLNEKLFF
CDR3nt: TGTGCCAGTAGTATGTTAAAGGGGCTTAATGAAAAACTGTTTTTT

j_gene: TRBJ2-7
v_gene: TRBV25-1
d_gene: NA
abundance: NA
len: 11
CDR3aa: CASSPGFEQYF
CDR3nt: TGTGCCAGCAGTCCAGGGTTCGAGCAGTACTTC

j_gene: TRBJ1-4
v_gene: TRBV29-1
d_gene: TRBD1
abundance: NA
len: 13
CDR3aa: CSVTDRLNEKLFF
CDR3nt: TGCAGCGTTACGGACAGGCTTAATGAAAAACTGTTTTTT

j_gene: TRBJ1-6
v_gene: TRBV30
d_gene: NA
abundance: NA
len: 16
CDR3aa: CACSITDSSYNSPLHF
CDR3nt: TGTGCCTGTTCTATCACTGACAGCTCCTATAATTCACCCCTCCACTTT

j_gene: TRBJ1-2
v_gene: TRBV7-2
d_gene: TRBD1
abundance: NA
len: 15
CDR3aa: CASSPRTGGAYGYTF
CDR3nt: TGTGCCAGCAGCCCACGGACAGGGGGGGCCTATGGCTACACCTTC

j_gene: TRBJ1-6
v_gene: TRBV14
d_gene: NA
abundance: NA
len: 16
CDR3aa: CASSQALGRLYSPLHF
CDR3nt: TGTGCCAGCAGCCAAGCGTTGGGGAGGTTGTATTCACCCCTCCACTTT

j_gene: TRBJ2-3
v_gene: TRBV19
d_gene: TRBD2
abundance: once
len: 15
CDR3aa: CASSIGTSGRDTQYF
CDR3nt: TGTGCCAGTAGTATTGGAACTAGCGGGAGAGATACGCAGTATTTT

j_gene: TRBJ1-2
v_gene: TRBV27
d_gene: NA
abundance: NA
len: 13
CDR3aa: CASSLGGLYGYTF
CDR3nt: TGTGCCAGCAGTTTGGGGGGACTCTATGGCTACACCTTC

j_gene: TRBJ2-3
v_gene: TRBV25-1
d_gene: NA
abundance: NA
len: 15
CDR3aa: CASSDYGGSTDTQYF
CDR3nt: TGTGCCAGCAGTGATTACGGAGGAAGCACAGATACGCAGTATTTT

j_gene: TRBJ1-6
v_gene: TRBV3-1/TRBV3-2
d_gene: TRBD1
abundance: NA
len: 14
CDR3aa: CASSRTGDDSPLHF
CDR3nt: TGTGCCAGCAGCCGGACAGGGGACGATTCACCCCTCCACTTT

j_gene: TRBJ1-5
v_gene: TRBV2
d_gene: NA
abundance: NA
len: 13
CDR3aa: CASSESGYQPQHF
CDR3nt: TGTGCCAGCAGTGAGTCAGGGTATCAGCCCCAGCATTTT

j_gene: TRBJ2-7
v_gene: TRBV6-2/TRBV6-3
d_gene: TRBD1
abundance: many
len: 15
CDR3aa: CASSYSWDRPYEQYF
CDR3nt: TGTGCCAGCAGTTACTCCTGGGACAGACCCTACGAGCAGTACTTC

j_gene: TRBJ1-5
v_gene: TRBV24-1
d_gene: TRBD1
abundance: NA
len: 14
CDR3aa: CATSGQGVGQPQHF
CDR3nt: TGTGCCACCAGCGGACAGGGGGTAGGACAGCCCCAGCATTTT

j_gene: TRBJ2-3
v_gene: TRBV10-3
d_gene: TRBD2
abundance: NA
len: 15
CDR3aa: CAISLAGDSTDTQYF
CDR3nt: TGTGCCATCAGCCTAGCGGGGGATAGCACAGATACGCAGTATTTT

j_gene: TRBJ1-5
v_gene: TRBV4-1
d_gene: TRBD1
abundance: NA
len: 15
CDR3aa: CASSQEGTGNQPQHF
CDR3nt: TGCGCCAGCAGCCAAGAAGGGACAGGGAATCAGCCCCAGCATTTT

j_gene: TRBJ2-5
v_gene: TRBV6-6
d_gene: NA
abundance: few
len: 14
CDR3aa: CASSYGQPKETQYF
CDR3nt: TGTGCCAGCAGCTACGGACAACCGAAAGAGACCCAGTACTTC

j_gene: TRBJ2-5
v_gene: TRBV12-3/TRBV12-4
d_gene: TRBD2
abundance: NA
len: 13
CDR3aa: CASTGLAGETQYF
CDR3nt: TGTGCCAGCACCGGACTAGCGGGAGAGACCCAGTACTTC

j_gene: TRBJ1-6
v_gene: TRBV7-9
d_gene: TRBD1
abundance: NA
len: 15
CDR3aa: CASSLESGGITPLHF
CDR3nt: TGTGCCAGCAGCTTAGAGTCAGGGGGTATAACACCCCTCCACTTT

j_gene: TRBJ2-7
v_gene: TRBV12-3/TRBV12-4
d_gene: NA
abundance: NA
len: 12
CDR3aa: CASSLRTAEQYF
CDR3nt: TGTGCCAGCAGTTTACGGACAGCTGAGCAGTACTTC